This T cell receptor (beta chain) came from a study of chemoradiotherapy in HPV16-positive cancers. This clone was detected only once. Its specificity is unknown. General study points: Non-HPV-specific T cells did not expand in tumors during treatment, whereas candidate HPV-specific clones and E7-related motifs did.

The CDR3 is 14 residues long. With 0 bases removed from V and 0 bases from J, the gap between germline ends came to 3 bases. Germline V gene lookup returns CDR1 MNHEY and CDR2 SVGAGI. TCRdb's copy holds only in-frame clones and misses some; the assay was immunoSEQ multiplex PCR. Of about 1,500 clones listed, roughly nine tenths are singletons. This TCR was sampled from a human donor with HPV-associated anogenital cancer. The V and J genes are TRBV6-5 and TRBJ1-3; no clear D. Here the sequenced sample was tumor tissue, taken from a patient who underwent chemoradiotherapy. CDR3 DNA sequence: TGTGCCAGCAGTTACTCGAACTCTGGAAACACCATATATTTT. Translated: CASSYSNSGNTIYF.